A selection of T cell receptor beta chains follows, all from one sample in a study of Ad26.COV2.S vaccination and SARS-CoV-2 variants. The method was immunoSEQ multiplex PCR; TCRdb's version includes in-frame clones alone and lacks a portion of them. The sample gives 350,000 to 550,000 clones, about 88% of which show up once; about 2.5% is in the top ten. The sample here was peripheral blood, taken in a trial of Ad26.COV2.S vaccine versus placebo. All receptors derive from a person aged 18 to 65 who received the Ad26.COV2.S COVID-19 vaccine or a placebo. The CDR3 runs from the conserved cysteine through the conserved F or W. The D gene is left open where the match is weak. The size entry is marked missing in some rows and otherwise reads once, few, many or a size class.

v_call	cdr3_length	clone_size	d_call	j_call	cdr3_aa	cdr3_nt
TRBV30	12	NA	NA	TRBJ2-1	CAWSEGGGKQFF	TGTGCCTGGAGTGAGGGCGGCGGAAAGCAGTTCTTC
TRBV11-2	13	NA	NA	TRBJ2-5	CASSPGLQETQYF	TGTGCCAGCAGCCCGGGCCTACAAGAGACCCAGTACTTC
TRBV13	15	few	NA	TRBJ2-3	CASSVMAVSTDTQYF	TGTGCCAGCAGCGTCATGGCCGTCAGCACAGATACGCAGTATTTT
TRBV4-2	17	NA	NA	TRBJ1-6	CASSQDRGQAGDSPLHF	TGTGCCAGCAGCCAAGATAGGGGTCAGGCAGGGGATTCACCCCTCCACTTT
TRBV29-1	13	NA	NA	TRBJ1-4	CSVAGVLNEKLFF	TGCAGCGTTGCAGGAGTCCTTAATGAAAAACTGTTTTTT
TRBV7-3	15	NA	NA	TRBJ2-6	CASSSETPGANVLTF	TGTGCCAGCAGCTCCGAGACGCCTGGGGCCAACGTCCTGACTTTC
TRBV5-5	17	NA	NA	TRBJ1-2	CASSLAGADGFYYGYTF	TGTGCCAGCAGCTTGGCGGGGGCCGACGGTTTTTACTATGGCTACACCTTC
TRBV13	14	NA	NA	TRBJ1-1	CASSLGHWNTEAFF	TGTGCCAGCAGCTTAGGGCACTGGAACACTGAAGCTTTCTTT
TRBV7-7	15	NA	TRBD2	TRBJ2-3	CASSLLAGVADTQYF	TGTGCTAGCAGCTTACTAGCGGGAGTTGCAGATACGCAGTATTTT
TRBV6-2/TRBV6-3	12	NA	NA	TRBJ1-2	CASSYPLYGYTF	TGTGCCAGCAGTTACCCCCTCTATGGCTACACCTTC
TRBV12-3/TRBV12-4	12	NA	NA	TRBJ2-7	CASSFRAREQYF	TGTGCCAGCAGTTTTAGGGCGAGGGAGCAGTACTTC
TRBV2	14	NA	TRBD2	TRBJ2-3	CARSGSGGTDTQYF	TGTGCCCGCTCTGGAAGCGGGGGCACAGATACGCAGTATTTT